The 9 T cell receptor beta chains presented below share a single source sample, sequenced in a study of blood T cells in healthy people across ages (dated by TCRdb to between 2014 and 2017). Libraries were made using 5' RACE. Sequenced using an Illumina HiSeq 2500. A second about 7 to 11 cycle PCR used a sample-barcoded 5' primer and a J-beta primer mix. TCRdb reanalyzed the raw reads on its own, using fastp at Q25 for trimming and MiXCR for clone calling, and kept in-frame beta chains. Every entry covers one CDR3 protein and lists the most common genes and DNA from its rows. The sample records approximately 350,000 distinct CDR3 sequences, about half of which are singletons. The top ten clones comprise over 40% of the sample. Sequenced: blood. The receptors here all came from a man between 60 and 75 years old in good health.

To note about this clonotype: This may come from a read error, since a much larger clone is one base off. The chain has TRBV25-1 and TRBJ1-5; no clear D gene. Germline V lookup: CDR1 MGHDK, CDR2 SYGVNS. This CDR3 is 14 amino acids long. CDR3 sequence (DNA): TGTGCCAGCAGTGAATCGGGCAGAAATCAGCTCCAGCATTTT. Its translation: CASSESGRNQLQHF.

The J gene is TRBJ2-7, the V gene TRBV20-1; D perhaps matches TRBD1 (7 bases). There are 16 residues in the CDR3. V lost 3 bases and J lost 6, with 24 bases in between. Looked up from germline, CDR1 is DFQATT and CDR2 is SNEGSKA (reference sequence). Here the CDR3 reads CSASGTATSKRGEQYF. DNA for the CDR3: TGCAGTGCTAGTGGGACAGCGACTAGTAAGAGGGGCGAGCAGTACTTC.

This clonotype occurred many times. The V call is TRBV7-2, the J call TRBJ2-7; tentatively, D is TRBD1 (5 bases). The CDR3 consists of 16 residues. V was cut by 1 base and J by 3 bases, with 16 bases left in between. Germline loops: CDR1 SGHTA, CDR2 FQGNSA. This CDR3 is CASSLGLGRVGYEQYF. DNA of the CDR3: TGTGCCAGCAGCTTAGGGCTTGGCAGGGTGGGCTACGAGCAGTACTTC. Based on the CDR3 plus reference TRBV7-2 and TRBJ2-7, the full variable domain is GAGVSQSPSNKVTEKGKDVELRCDPISGHTALYWYRQSLGQGLEFLIYFQGNSAPDKSGLPSDRFSAERTGGSVSTLTIQRTQQEDSAVYLCASSLGLGRVGYEQYFGPGTRLTVT.

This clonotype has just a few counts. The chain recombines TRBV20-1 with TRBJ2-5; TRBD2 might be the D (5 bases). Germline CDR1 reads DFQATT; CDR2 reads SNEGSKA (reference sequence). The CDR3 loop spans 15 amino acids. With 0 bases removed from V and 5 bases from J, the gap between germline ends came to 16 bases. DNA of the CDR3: TGCAGTGCTAGAGATCGGGCTCGGGGTGGGGAGACCCAGTACTTC. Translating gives CSARDRARGGETQYF.

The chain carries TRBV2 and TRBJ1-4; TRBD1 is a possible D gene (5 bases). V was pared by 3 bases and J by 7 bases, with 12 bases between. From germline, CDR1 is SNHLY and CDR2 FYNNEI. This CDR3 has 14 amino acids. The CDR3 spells CASSDGGVGEKLFF. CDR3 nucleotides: TGTGCCAGCAGTGACGGAGGGGTTGGTGAAAAACTGTTTTTT.

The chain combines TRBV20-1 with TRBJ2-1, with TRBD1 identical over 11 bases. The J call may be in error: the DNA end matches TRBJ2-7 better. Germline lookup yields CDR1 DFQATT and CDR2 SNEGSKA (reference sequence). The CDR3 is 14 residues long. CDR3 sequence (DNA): TGCAGTGCGATAGCGGACAGGGGGCTCAACGAGCAGTACTTC. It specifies CSAIADRGLNEQYF.

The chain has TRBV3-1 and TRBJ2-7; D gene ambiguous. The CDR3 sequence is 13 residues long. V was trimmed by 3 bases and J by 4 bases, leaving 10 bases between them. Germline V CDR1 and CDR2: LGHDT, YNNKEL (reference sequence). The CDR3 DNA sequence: TGTGCCAGCAGCCAGGGATACGGTTACGAGCAGTACTTC. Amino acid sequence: CASSQGYGYEQYF.

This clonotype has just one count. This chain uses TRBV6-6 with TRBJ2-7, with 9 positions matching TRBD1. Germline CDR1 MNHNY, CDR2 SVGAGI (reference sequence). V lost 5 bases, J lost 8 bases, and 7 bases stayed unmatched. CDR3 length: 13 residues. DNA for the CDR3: TGTGCCAGCAGTAAGACAGGGGGGGACAAGCAGTACTTC. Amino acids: CASSKTGGDKQYF.

The CDR3 loop is CATSRASGRANEQFF. The CDR3 DNA is TGTGCCACCAGCAGAGCTAGCGGGAGGGCCAATGAGCAGTTCTTC. The rearrangement uses TRBV15 and TRBJ2-1; 12 nucleotides match TRBD2. Per germline, CDR1 LNHNV and CDR2 YYDKDF (reference sequence). V shed 1 base and J 6 bases; nucleotides not matched to a gene: 1. The length of the CDR3 is 15 residues.